What follows describes a single T cell receptor beta chain. Antigen unknown. The CDR3 runs to 11 residues. CDR1 is MDHEN and CDR2 is SYDVKM in the germline V gene. The germline V and J ends were trimmed by 5 bases and 4 bases, with 3 bases remaining between them. Building the TCR beta libraries relied on iRepertoire HTBI primers, and CDR3 regions underwent Arm-PCR. TCRdb re-called the multiplex PCR reads with MiXCR, one entry per CDR3 protein. The table lists some 300,000 distinct CDR3 sequences, roughly a fifth of them singletons, with 56% in the top ten. The sample's time point: persistent/refractory GD, antithyroid drugs over 5 years with positive TRAb. The TCR library was made from RNA that had been extracted from PBMCs in TRIzol. Graves' disease diagnoses used American Thyroid Association guidelines. As collected, the peripheral blood samples measured roughly 10 milliliters each and went into EDTA tubes.

These data originate in a study of regulatory T cells in long-lasting Graves disease. Study-wide results and caveats: Lower TCR diversity characterized persistent Graves' patients relative to newly diagnosed patients. Under persistent disease, TRBV28, TRBJ1-2 and TRBJ2-5 were used preferentially.

The chain joins TRBV28 to TRBJ2-1, with D uncertain. The sequence was collected from a female donor with Graves disease. This sample comprised peripheral blood mononuclear cells (PBMCs), obtained when the disease was refractory, from a patient treated with antithyroid drugs. The CDR3 spells CASSQYNEQFF. For the CDR3, the DNA is TGTGCCAGCAGTCAGTACAATGAGCAGTTCTTC.